These T cell receptor beta chains were read from a single sample in a study of T cell responses to AZD1222 COVID-19 vaccine. The data were produced by immunoSEQ multiplex PCR, yet TCRdb's version contains in-frame clones alone and is incomplete. The profile covers about 150,000 clones, with less than 95% appearing a single time and around 1.3% taken by the ten largest. This sample comprised peripheral blood, obtained on day 0 of AZD1222 vaccination. Receptor source: an adult in good health. CDR3s include the opening cysteine and the closing phenylalanine or tryptophan. D genes are given only for firm matches. The size of a clone is reported for some rows only, either as once, few or many, or as a class for expanded clones.

16,.,TRBJ2-3,TRBV5-6,.,TGTGCCAGCAGCTTGGGGGTCGGGGGGCCCACAGATACGCAGTATTTT,CASSLGVGGPTDTQYF
15,.,TRBJ2-6,TRBV6-5,.,TGTGCCAGTGACTCAGGGTCCTCTGGGGCCAACGTCCTGACTTTC,CASDSGSSGANVLTF
15,.,TRBJ1-4,TRBV4-1,.,TGCGCCAGCAGCCAAGACAGGGCAAGGGGTGAAAAACTGTTTTTT,CASSQDRARGEKLFF
14,.,TRBJ1-2,TRBV4-1,.,TGCGCCAGCAGCCAAAGTACAGGGAACTATGGCTACACCTTC,CASSQSTGNYGYTF
17,.,TRBJ1-2,TRBV5-1,.,TGCGCCAGCAGCTTGGGAGGCTGGGGCGAACCTAACTATGGCTACACCTTC,CASSLGGWGEPNYGYTF
16,.,TRBJ1-4,TRBV7-9,TRBD1,TGTGCCAGCAGCCCCTCGACAGGGGGTTATAATGAAAAACTGTTTTTT,CASSPSTGGYNEKLFF
13,.,TRBJ1-1,TRBV19,.,TGTGCCAGTAGTCCGGGACCGAACACTGAAGCTTTCTTT,CASSPGPNTEAFF
15,.,TRBJ1-5,TRBV28,.,TGTGCCAGCAGCCCTACCGGGCAGGGAACTCAGCCCCAGCATTTT,CASSPTGQGTQPQHF
16,.,TRBJ1-5,TRBV19,TRBD1,TGTGCCAGTAGTATAGGCTCCAGGGGGGCCTATCAGCCCCAGCATTTT,CASSIGSRGAYQPQHF
14,.,TRBJ1-6,TRBV19,TRBD1,TGTGCCAGTAGTATCGGCACAGGGGTGTCACCCCTCCACTTT,CASSIGTGVSPLHF
14,.,TRBJ2-5,TRBV5-8,TRBD2,TGTGCCAGCGGACGGTGGGGGGGAGGAGAGACCCAGTACTTC,CASGRWGGGETQYF
14,.,TRBJ2-2,TRBV4-3,.,TGCGCCAGCAGCCAAGTATATGACACCGGGGAGCTGTTTTTT,CASSQVYDTGELFF
14,.,TRBJ2-5,TRBV7-2,.,TGTGCCAGCAGCTTAAACGACTACCAAGAGACCCAGTACTTC,CASSLNDYQETQYF
15,.,TRBJ2-2,TRBV28,TRBD1,TGTGCCAGCAGTCCCGGGACAGCGAACACCGGGGAGCTGTTTTTT,CASSPGTANTGELFF
13,.,TRBJ2-2,TRBV10-3,.,TGTGCCATCACCGCCGGGAACACCGGGGAGCTGTTTTTT,CAITAGNTGELFF
17,once,TRBJ2-3,TRBV7-2,TRBD2,TGTGCCAGCAGCCCGCAGACTAGCGGGAGGGGGACAGATACGCAGTATTTT,CASSPQTSGRGTDTQYF
15,.,TRBJ1-1,TRBV19,.,TGTGCCAGTAGTATAGTCCCAGCGATGAACACTGAAGCTTTCTTT,CASSIVPAMNTEAFF
14,few,TRBJ1-1,TRBV2,.,TGTGCCAGCACCCCAGGAGGGGCAATCACTGAAGCTTTCTTT,CASTPGGAITEAFF
19,.,TRBJ1-6,TRBV27,.,TGTGCCAGCAGTTTAACCTTCGCCAGGGGAAGCTCCTATAATTCACCCCTCCACTTT,CASSLTFARGSSYNSPLHF
14,.,TRBJ1-3,TRBV7-9,.,TGTGCCAGCAGAACAGCCCTCTCTGGAAACACCATATATTTT,CASRTALSGNTIYF
14,.,TRBJ1-1,TRBV5-1,.,TGCGCCAGCAGCTTAATAGCAGATAACACTGAAGCTTTCTTT,CASSLIADNTEAFF
14,.,TRBJ2-6,TRBV2,.,TGTGCCAGCAGTGAATGGTCTGGGGCCAACGTCCTGACTTTC,CASSEWSGANVLTF
14,.,TRBJ1-6,TRBV6-5,.,TGTGCCTCGGGGTCCGTGGGTACAGGATCACCCCTCCACTTT,CASGSVGTGSPLHF
16,.,TRBJ1-1,TRBV13,TRBD1,TGTGCCAGCAGCTTAGGGGCAGGGGGCGCGAACACTGAAGCTTTCTTT,CASSLGAGGANTEAFF
13,.,TRBJ2-3,TRBV4-2,.,TGTGCCAGTATCGGGCCTTACACAGATACGCAGTATTTT,CASIGPYTDTQYF
15,.,TRBJ1-2,TRBV5-1,.,TGCGCCAGCAGCTCTGGGCTCTGGGAAAACTATGGCTACACCTTC,CASSSGLWENYGYTF
15,.,TRBJ2-5,TRBV15,TRBD1,TGTGCCACCAGCAGAGATGGGGGACAGGGAGAGACCCAGTACTTC,CATSRDGGQGETQYF
16,.,TRBJ1-1,TRBV7-9,.,TGTGCCAGCAGCTTAGGCGCCTCTGTGAGGGACGAGGAAGCTTTCTTT,CASSLGASVRDEEAFF
18,.,TRBJ2-1,TRBV9,TRBD2,TGTGCCAGCAGCGCTGGGGGTAGCGGGAGTTCGGGCTACAATGAGCAGTTCTTC,CASSAGGSGSSGYNEQFF
12,.,TRBJ2-1,TRBV12-3/TRBV12-4,.,TGTGCCAGCAGTCACCAGGAGGCTGAGCAGTTCTTC,CASSHQEAEQFF
15,.,TRBJ2-1,TRBV5-4,TRBD2,TGTGCCAGCAGCATATGGACTAGCGGGGGGGGTGAGCAGTTCTTC,CASSIWTSGGGEQFF
14,.,TRBJ1-1,TRBV3-1/TRBV3-2,.,TGTGCCAGCAGCCACCGAGTCCAGAACACTGAAGCTTTCTTT,CASSHRVQNTEAFF
13,.,TRBJ1-5,TRBV2,.,TGTGCCAGCAGTGAAAGGCTCAATCAGCCCCAGCATTTT,CASSERLNQPQHF